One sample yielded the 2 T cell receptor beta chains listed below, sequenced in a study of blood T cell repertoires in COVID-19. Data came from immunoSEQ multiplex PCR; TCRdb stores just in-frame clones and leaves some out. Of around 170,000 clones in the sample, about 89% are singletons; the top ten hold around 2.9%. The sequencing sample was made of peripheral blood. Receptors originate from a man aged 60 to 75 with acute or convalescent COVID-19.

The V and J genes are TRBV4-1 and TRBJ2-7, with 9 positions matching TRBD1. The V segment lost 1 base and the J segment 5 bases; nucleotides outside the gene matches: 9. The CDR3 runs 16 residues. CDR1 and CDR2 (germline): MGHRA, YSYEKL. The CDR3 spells CASSQGWDREKDEQYF. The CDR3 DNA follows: TGCGCCAGCAGCCAAGGTTGGGACAGGGAAAAGGACGAGCAGTACTTC.

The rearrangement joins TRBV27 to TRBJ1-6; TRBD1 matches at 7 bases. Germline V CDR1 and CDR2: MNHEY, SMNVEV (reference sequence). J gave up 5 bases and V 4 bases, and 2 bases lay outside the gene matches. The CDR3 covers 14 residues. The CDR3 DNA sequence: TGTGCCAGCAGTTCCGACAGGGATAATTCACCCCTCCACTTT. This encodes CASSSDRDNSPLHF.